These 3 T cell receptor beta chains originate from one sample sequenced in a study of blood T cell repertoires in COVID-19. Repertoires were generated with immunoSEQ multiplex PCR, while TCRdb's copy carries only in-frame clones and drops some. The sample lists hundreds of thousands of clones, more than 80% seen once, with around 0.87% in the top ten. Sequencing was performed on PBMCs or T cells enriched from blood (not recorded which). Receptor source: a man aged 50 or older who had been exposed to COVID-19.

V is TRBV9 and J is TRBJ2-2; unclear D gene. V gave up 6 bases and J gave up 1 base, with 4 bases separating them. From germline, CDR1 is SGDLS and CDR2 YYNGEE. The CDR3 loop spans 12 amino acids. The CDR3 nucleotides read TGTGCCAGCAACTTGAACACCGGGGAGCTGTTTTTT. This codes for CASNLNTGELFF.

The gene calls are TRBV7-3 and TRBJ1-2; 8 nucleotides agree with TRBD1. The length of the CDR3 is 13 residues. Germline V gene data show CDR1 as SGHTA and CDR2 as FQGTGA. The ends lost 5 bases at V and 6 bases at J; junction bases unmatched: 5. The chain's CDR3 is CASSRDRLDGYTF. The CDR3 nucleotides read TGTGCCAGCAGCAGGGACAGGCTCGATGGCTACACCTTC.

This rearrangement joins TRBV5-1 to TRBJ2-3; 8 bases match TRBD2. The germline V gene encodes CDR1 SGHRS and CDR2 YFSETQ. Unmatched junction bases numbered 5, after V lost 3 bases and J lost 5 bases. There are 14 residues in the CDR3. CDR3 sequence reads: CASSWGLAGDTQYF. As DNA, the CDR3 is TGCGCCAGCAGCTGGGGGCTAGCGGGAGATACGCAGTATTTT.